This TCR beta chain was found in a study of shared clonotypes between healthy human individuals. Among the donors, all were Caucasian adults who lived in Nashville, Tennessee. The table came from immunoSEQ multiplex PCR; TCRdb's copy has only in-frame clones and leaves some out. The sample holds 2,100,000 or so clones, roughly 95% seen once. Specimen: naive CD4+ T cells sorted from blood. As to subset: CD45RA+ positively selected. This sequence was found in a man aged 18-30 years in good health.

The CDR3 DNA follows: TGTGCCAGCAACATCGGCGGGACATTCTCTGGCTACACCTTC. It is translated as CASNIGGTFSGYTF. The genes are TRBV2 and TRBJ1-2; a possible D gene is TRBD1 (6 bases). The length of the CDR3 is 14 residues. Germline CDR1 SNHLY, CDR2 FYNNEI. V was trimmed by 7 bases and J by 7 bases, leaving 19 bases between them.